Described below is a single TCR beta chain sequence and its context. There is no known antigen for this receptor. Base qualities were left out, and no much larger clone turns up one base away. CDR1 and CDR2 are read off the germline V gene as SGHVS and FNYEAQ. The germline V and J ends show losses of 1 base and 0 bases respectively, and no gene match explains 2 bases of the junction. The CDR3 contains 17 residues, cysteine and phenylalanine counted. Kept here is only the CDR3 DNA, which spans 51 bases and is read in frame from base 1. The data belong to a study of blood T cell repertoires in COVID-19 (dated by TCRdb to the early 2020s). Some background on the complete study: Samples from collaborators originated in the United States, Italy and Spain and spanned both the acute and convalescent phases of COVID-19. The material from the prospective study consisted of cDNA or gDNA derived from T cells, B-cell-depleted T cells, or PBMCs. Deeply sampled blood TCRbeta repertoires from subjects exposed to, actively infected with, or recovered from COVID-19 were included in the dataset. The repertoires were released in a freely available public database intended as a resource for research on the immune response to SARS-CoV-2. Samples were obtained from the ongoing ImmuneRACE study (first 160 participants) and from 1,254 subjects provided by 6 global collaborators. Sample metadata almost always included a de-identified subject ID, COVID-19 status, age in years and sex. HLA class I and class II types, where available, came from metadata supplied by the sample provider rather than from assay-based typing. Paper-wide results and their limitations: The amount of clinical and demographic metadata varied by source and participant and was provided uncurated.

TCRbeta CDR3 regions were amplified from genomic DNA by means of the immunoSEQ Assay, a bias-controlled multiplex PCR. The study's own analysis went as follows. Nucleated cell counts per sample were estimated from amplification of reference gene primers within the assay. To quantify the absolute abundance of each unique TCRbeta CDR3 rearrangement, sequence reads were collapsed and filtered. For each sample, productive Simpson clonality was calculated as the square root of Simpson's diversity index across productive rearrangements. TCRdb provides this immuneACCESS table in a form limited to in-frame rearrangements. Some clones are lacking; in checked studies, under half of them reflect an unresolved V gene, and why the rest are absent is not known. That table is the source of V, J and clone size, and D and trimming were worked out from the DNA. For this sample there are 120,000 to 150,000 clones; more than 75% appear just once. Around 2.5% of the sample goes to the ten largest clones.

Each collaborating institution followed its own protocols to collect whole blood in K2EDTA tubes. For TCRbeta analysis, collaborators shipped samples as frozen whole blood, isolated PBMCs, or DNA extracted from either of those sample types. Recombination connected TRBV7-6 to TRBJ2-7, with TRBD2 identical over 14 junction bases. The clonotype comes from a human donor with acute or convalescent COVID-19. The donor label of this sample is uncertain. Sequenced sample: peripheral blood. The CDR3 here reads CASSLDGLAGGSYEQYF. At the DNA level, the sequence is TGTGCCAGCAGCTTAGACGGACTAGCGGGGGGCTCCTACGAGCAGTACTTC.